These T cell receptor beta chains were read from a single sample in a study of blood T cell repertoires in COVID-19. Some clones are missing from TCRdb's copy, which holds only in-frame ones; the method was immunoSEQ multiplex PCR. The data contain some 260,000 clones, more than 70% of them singletons. The sequencing input was peripheral blood. All receptors come from a middle-aged woman who had recovered from COVID-19. Each CDR3 is given with its conserved first and last residue. D genes are given only for firm matches. Part of the rows lack a size; the others show once, few, many or a class for expanded clones.

J gene,clone size,V gene,D gene,CDR3 DNA,CDR3 protein
TRBJ1-1,-,TRBV3-1/TRBV3-2,TRBD1,TGTGCCAGCAGCCACTCCGGACAGGGGTACACTGAAGCTTTCTTT,CASSHSGQGYTEAFF
TRBJ1-3,-,TRBV9,-,TGTGCCAGCACCCTGGGGGGGTCCGGAAACACCATATATTTT,CASTLGGSGNTIYF
TRBJ2-2,-,TRBV6-5,TRBD2,TGTGCCAGCAGTTACGGGCGCGGGGGGCCCGGGGAGCTGTTTTTT,CASSYGRGGPGELFF
TRBJ2-5,once,TRBV14,TRBD2,TGTGCCAGCAGCCAAGATCGGGGACTAGCGGGAGTTGGCGAGACCCAGTACTTC,CASSQDRGLAGVGETQYF
TRBJ2-1,once,TRBV19,TRBD1,TGTGCCAGTAGTATTTTGGGACAGGGGAGTCTGTTCTTC,CASSILGQGSLFF
TRBJ1-4,-,TRBV7-9,-,TGTGCCAGCAGCTTGTGGACAGTACGGAATGAAAAACTGTTTTTT,CASSLWTVRNEKLFF
TRBJ2-7,-,TRBV10-3,-,TGTGCCATCAGTGGGGCAGGGCCCGGTGGAGAGCAGTACTTC,CAISGAGPGGEQYF
TRBJ2-2,-,TRBV18,-,TGTGCCAGCTCAGGTGTCAGAAACACCGGGGAGCTGTTTTTT,CASSGVRNTGELFF
TRBJ1-3,-,TRBV11-2,-,TGTGCCAGCAGCTTAGGGGCGGGTGGAAACACCATATATTTT,CASSLGAGGNTIYF
TRBJ2-2,-,TRBV24-1,-,TGTGCCACCAGTGAGGGGGCCCCGAACACCGGGGAGCTGTTTTTT,CATSEGAPNTGELFF
TRBJ2-3,-,TRBV30,-,TGTGCCTGGAGGGCGGCAGATACGCAGTATTTT,CAWRAADTQYF
TRBJ1-1,few,TRBV2,-,TGTGCCAGCAGTGGGACAACCCACCGGGCTGAAGCTTTCTTT,CASSGTTHRAEAFF
TRBJ1-2,few,TRBV7-9,-,TGTGCCAGCAGCCCCGTGGGGGGGTCAGACTATGGCTACACCTTC,CASSPVGGSDYGYTF
TRBJ2-5,-,TRBV12-3/TRBV12-4,-,TGTGCCAGCAGTTTTAGGGGAAGGGAGACCCAGTACTTC,CASSFRGRETQYF
TRBJ2-7,-,TRBV15,-,TGTGCCACCAGTTATCCGGCGGGGACCGAGCAGTACTTC,CATSYPAGTEQYF
TRBJ1-1,-,TRBV5-5,-,TGTGCCAGCAGCTTGGTTCAGGTTGGCACTGAAGCTTTCTTT,CASSLVQVGTEAFF
TRBJ1-6,-,TRBV30,TRBD1,TGTGCCTGGACCCCCCTTCGGGGACAGGGTGATTCACCCCTCCACTTT,CAWTPLRGQGDSPLHF
TRBJ1-5,-,TRBV7-2,TRBD1,TGTGCCAGCAGCACCCAAACAGGGGGCATCGGTCAGCCCCAGCATTTT,CASSTQTGGIGQPQHF
TRBJ1-2,-,TRBV12-3/TRBV12-4,-,TGTGCCAGCACCAGGAATCGGGGGGCTGGCTACACCTTC,CASTRNRGAGYTF
TRBJ1-2,-,TRBV5-4,-,TGTGCCAGCAGCCCCCGGGTCGGCGCCAACTATGGCTACACCTTC,CASSPRVGANYGYTF
TRBJ1-2,-,TRBV20-1,-,TGCGTTGGGGCGCTGGGTGGCTACACCTTC,CVGALGGYTF
TRBJ2-2,-,TRBV4-3,-,TGCGCCAGCAGCCAAGGGGGCCGCGACGGGGAGCTGTTTTTT,CASSQGGRDGELFF
TRBJ1-5,few,TRBV19,-,TGTGCCAGTAGTATAGCCATGGCGGGTATGGGCTATAGCAATCAGCCCCAGCATTTT,CASSIAMAGMGYSNQPQHF
TRBJ1-4,-,TRBV19,-,TGTGCCAGTACCCCGTGGGGCCCGACAGAACTGTTTTTT,CASTPWGPTELFF
TRBJ2-1,-,TRBV6-2/TRBV6-3,TRBD2,TGTGCCAGCAGTTATGAGGGACTAGCGGGCCCAGAGCAGTTCTTC,CASSYEGLAGPEQFF
TRBJ2-7,-,TRBV6-5,TRBD1,TGTGCCAGCGGCACGGGGGGACAGGGTTACGAGCAGTACTTC,CASGTGGQGYEQYF
TRBJ1-5,once,TRBV2,TRBD1,TGTGCCAGCAGTGATGGACAGGGTTCGCAGCCCCAGCATTTT,CASSDGQGSQPQHF
TRBJ2-2,-,TRBV7-2,-,TGTGCCAGCAGCACCCGAGGGTCGAACACCGGGGAGCTGTTTTTT,CASSTRGSNTGELFF
TRBJ1-6,-,TRBV28,-,TGTGCCAGCAGTTTATTTGCGGGCTCCTATAATTCACCCCTCCACTTT,CASSLFAGSYNSPLHF
TRBJ1-2,-,TRBV24-1,-,TGTGCCACCAGTGACGCGGGACGGCCCGGATACACCTTC,CATSDAGRPGYTF
TRBJ2-7,-,TRBV6-5,-,TGTGCCAGCAGCGCGGGCCTTCCATCCTACGAGCAGTACTTC,CASSAGLPSYEQYF
TRBJ1-5,-,TRBV11-2,-,TGTGCCAGCAGCCCCCATACAGGGTTGGGCAATCAGCCCCAGCATTTT,CASSPHTGLGNQPQHF
TRBJ1-5,-,TRBV18,-,TGTGCCAGCTCACCAGGGCAGTCTAGCAATCAGCCCCAGCATTTT,CASSPGQSSNQPQHF
TRBJ2-7,-,TRBV21-1,-,TGTGCCAGCAGCATCGGTGGGAGGGCCTACGAGCAGTACTTC,CASSIGGRAYEQYF
TRBJ2-7,-,TRBV7-9,-,TGTGCCAGCAGCTTAGCAGGGGACTACGAGCAGTACTTC,CASSLAGDYEQYF
TRBJ1-1,-,TRBV30,TRBD1,TGTGCCTGGAGTGAGACAGGGCGGTTTACTGAAGCTTTCTTT,CAWSETGRFTEAFF
TRBJ1-1,-,TRBV5-1,-,TGCGCATCCTCCCGGGGGGCGGAGGGTGAAGCTTTCTTT,CASSRGAEGEAFF
TRBJ1-5,-,TRBV12-5,-,TGTGCTAGTGGTTTGGTCCACACGCAGCCCCAGCATTTT,CASGLVHTQPQHF
TRBJ2-1,-,TRBV29-1,-,TGCAGCGTTGGGCGGGCTAGCGCAACCTACAATGAGCAGTTCTTC,CSVGRASATYNEQFF
TRBJ2-5,-,TRBV28,TRBD1,TGTGCCAGCAGGACGACAGGGGAGCCCCAGTACTTC,CASRTTGEPQYF
TRBJ1-2,-,TRBV6-5,-,TGTGCCAGCGCCACGGACTATGGCTACACCTTC,CASATDYGYTF
TRBJ1-3,-,TRBV7-8,TRBD1,TGTGCCAGCAGCCCAGCGACAGGGGGCCTCTCTGGAAACACCATATATTTT,CASSPATGGLSGNTIYF
TRBJ2-5,-,TRBV30,-,TGTGCCTGGAGTGTATTCCTAGCCAGAGAAGAGACCCAGTACTTC,CAWSVFLAREETQYF
TRBJ2-5,-,TRBV2,TRBD2,TGTGCCAGCCGTGGCGGGAGGGGGGAGACCCAGTACTTC,CASRGGRGETQYF
TRBJ1-2,few,TRBV4-1,-,TGCGCCAGCAGCCACCCGGGGGTGGGAATGGATGGCTACACCTTC,CASSHPGVGMDGYTF
TRBJ2-1,-,TRBV3-1/TRBV3-2,TRBD2,TGTGCCAGCAGCCAGCCCCTTGCGGGAGGGCCGACGGGGGGTGAGCAGTTCTTC,CASSQPLAGGPTGGEQFF
TRBJ2-1,-,TRBV2,-,TGTGCCAGCAGCCCCTGGACTTCTTACAATGAGCAGTTCTTC,CASSPWTSYNEQFF
TRBJ1-5,-,TRBV27,-,TGTGCCAGCAGTCCGCGAGCCAGGGGCAATCAGCCCCAGCATTTT,CASSPRARGNQPQHF
TRBJ2-7,-,TRBV9,-,TGTGCCAGCAGCGTTGGGCAGAGCTCCTACGAGCAGTACTTC,CASSVGQSSYEQYF
TRBJ1-1,-,TRBV15,TRBD1,TGTGCCACCAGCAGACCGAATCAGGGGGTGAACACTGAAGCTTTCTTT,CATSRPNQGVNTEAFF